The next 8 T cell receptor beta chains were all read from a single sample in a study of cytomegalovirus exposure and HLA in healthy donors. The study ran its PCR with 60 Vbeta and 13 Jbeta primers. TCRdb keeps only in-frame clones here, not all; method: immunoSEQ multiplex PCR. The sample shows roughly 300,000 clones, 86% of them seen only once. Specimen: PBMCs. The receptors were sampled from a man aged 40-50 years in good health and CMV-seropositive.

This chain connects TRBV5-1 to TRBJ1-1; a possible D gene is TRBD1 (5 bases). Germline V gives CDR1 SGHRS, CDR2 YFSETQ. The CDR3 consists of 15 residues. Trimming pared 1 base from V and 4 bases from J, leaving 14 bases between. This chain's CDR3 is CASSLRPQVGTEAFF. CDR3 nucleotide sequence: TGCGCCAGCAGCTTGCGGCCACAGGTCGGCACTGAAGCTTTCTTT.

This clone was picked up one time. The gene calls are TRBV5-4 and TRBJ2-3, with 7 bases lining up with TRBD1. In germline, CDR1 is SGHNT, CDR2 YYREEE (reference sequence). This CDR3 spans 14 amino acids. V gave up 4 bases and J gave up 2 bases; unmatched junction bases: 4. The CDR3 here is CASSRDRATDTQYF. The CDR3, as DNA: TGTGCCAGCAGCCGTGACAGGGCCACAGATACGCAGTATTTT.

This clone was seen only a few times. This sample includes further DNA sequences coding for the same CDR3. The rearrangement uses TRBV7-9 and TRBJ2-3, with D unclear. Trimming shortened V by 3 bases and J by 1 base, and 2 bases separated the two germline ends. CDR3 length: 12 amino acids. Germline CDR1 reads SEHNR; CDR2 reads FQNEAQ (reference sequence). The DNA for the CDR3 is TGTGCCAGCAGCTTCGGCACAGATACGCAGTATTTT. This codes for CASSFGTDTQYF.

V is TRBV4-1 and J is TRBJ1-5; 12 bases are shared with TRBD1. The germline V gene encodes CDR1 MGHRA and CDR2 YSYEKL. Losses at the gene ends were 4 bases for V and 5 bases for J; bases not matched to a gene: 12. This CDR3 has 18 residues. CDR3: CASSLTGQGAWGHQPQHF. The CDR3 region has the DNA TGCGCCAGCAGCCTGACGGGACAGGGGGCTTGGGGGCATCAGCCCCAGCATTTT.

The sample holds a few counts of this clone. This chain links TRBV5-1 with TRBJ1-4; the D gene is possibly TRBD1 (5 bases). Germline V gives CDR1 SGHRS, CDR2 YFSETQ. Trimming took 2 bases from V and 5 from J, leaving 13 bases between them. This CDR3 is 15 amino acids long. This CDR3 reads CASSFKRGSNEKLFF. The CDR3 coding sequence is TGCGCCAGCAGCTTTAAAAGGGGCTCCAATGAAAAACTGTTTTTT.

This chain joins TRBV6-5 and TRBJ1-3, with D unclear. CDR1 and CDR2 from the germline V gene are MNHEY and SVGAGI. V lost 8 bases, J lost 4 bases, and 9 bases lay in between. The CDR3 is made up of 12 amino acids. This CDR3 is CASHSPGNTIYF. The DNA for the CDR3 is TGTGCCAGCCACTCCCCAGGAAACACCATATATTTT.

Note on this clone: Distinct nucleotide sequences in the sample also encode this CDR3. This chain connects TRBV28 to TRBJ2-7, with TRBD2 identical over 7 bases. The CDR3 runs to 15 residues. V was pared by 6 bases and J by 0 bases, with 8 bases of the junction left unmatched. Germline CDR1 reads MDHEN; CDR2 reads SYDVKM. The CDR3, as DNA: TGTGCCAGCAGCTTCCGGGGAGGGTTCTCCTACGAGCAGTACTTC. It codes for CASSFRGGFSYEQYF.

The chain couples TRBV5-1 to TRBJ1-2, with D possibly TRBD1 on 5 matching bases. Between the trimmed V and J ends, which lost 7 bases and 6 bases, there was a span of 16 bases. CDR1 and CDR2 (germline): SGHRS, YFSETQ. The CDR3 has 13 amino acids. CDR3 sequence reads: CASRSGNLDGYTF. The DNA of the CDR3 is TGCGCCAGCCGATCAGGGAATTTAGATGGCTACACCTTC.